One TCR beta chain is described in this entry. It lacks a known antigen. Base qualities are not provided; no much larger clone lies one nucleotide away. The data originate from a study of blood T cell repertoires in COVID-19 (dated by TCRdb to between 2020 and 2021). Notes on the research overall: The collaborator samples originated in the United States, Italy and Spain and spanned the acute and convalescent phases of COVID-19. The prospective study material was composed of cDNA or gDNA derived from T cells, B-cell-depleted T cells, or PBMCs. Deeply sampled blood TCRbeta repertoires from subjects exposed to, actively infected with, or recovered from COVID-19 were included in the dataset. A freely available public database, intended as a resource for researchers studying the immune response to SARS-CoV-2, is where the repertoires were released. Samples came from the ongoing ImmuneRACE study (first 160 participants) plus 1,254 subjects from 6 global collaborators. A de-identified subject ID, COVID-19 status, age in years and sex were almost always included in the sample metadata. Where HLA class I and class II types were available, the types were taken from metadata supplied by the sample provider, not from assay-based typing. Here is what the overall study found, with its caveats: How much clinical and demographic metadata was included differed by source and by participant, and the metadata was provided uncurated.

The collaborating institutions used their own protocols to collect whole blood in K2EDTA tubes. For TCRbeta analysis, collaborators shipped samples in one of three forms: frozen whole blood, isolated PBMCs, or DNA extracted from either of those sample types. CDR1 and CDR2 are drawn from the germline V gene: SNHLY, FYNNEI. From cysteine to phenylalanine, the CDR3 is 15 amino acids long. The retained sequence is limited to the CDR3, 45 bases, with the frame set at the first base. V and J are trimmed by 2 bases and 6 bases, and the gene matches miss 4 bases of the junction. The immunoSEQ Assay, a bias-controlled multiplex PCR, was used to amplify TCRbeta CDR3 regions from genomic DNA. The study's processing was this. Nucleated cell counts per sample were estimated from amplification of reference gene primers within the assay. To quantify the absolute abundance of each unique TCRbeta CDR3 rearrangement, sequence reads were collapsed and filtered. For each sample, productive Simpson clonality was calculated as the square root of Simpson's diversity index over productive rearrangements. This is the immuneACCESS table as TCRdb keeps it, with only in-frame sequences that have V and J called. A part of the clones is gone; compared with another copy, unresolved V genes explain less than half, and the rest is unexplained. Clone size and the V and J calls come from that table; the DNA yielded D and trimming. The sample table holds approximately 90,000 clones, of which approximately 80% were seen once. Jointly, the top ten make up almost 50% of the sample.

This sequence originates from a human donor in a cohort sampled during active COVID-19. The chain is made from TRBV2 and TRBJ2-1, with 10 central nucleotides matching TRBD2. Sequencing was done on a sample of peripheral blood. CDR3 protein: CASSERSSGSNEQFF. The DNA sequence follows: TGTGCCAGCAGTGAAAGGTCTAGCGGGAGCAATGAGCAGTTCTTC. The reference TRBV2 and TRBJ2-1 proteins fill in what lies around the CDR3, so the full variable domain reads EPEVTQTPSHQVTQMGQEVILRCVPISNHLYFYWYRQILGQKVEFLVSFYNNEISEKSEIFDDQFSVERPDGSNFTLKIRSTKLEDSAMYFCASSERSSGSNEQFFGPGTRLTVL.